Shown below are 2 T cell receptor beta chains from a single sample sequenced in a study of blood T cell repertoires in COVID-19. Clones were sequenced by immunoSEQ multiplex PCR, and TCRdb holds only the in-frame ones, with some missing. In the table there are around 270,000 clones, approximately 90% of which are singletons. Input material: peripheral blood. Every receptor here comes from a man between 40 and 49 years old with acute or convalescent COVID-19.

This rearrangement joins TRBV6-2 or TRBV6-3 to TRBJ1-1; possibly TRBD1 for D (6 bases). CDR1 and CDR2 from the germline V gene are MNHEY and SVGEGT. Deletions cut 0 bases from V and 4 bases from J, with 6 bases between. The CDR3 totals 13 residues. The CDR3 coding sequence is TGTGCCAGCAGTTACTCCAGGGGCACTGAAGCTTTCTTT. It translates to CASSYSRGTEAFF.

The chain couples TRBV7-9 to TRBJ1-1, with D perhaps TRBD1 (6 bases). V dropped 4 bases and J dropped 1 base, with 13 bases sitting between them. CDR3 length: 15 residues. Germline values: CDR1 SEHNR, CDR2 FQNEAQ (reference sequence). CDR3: CASSSKGGTNTEAFF. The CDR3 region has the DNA TGTGCCAGCAGCTCAAAGGGGGGGACGAACACTGAAGCTTTCTTT. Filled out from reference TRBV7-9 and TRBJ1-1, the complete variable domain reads DTGVSQNPRHKITKRGQNVTFRCDPISEHNRLYWYRQTLGQGPEFLTYFQNEAQLEKSRLLSDRFSAERPKGSFSTLEIQRTEQGDSAMYLCASSSKGGTNTEAFFGQGTRLTVV.